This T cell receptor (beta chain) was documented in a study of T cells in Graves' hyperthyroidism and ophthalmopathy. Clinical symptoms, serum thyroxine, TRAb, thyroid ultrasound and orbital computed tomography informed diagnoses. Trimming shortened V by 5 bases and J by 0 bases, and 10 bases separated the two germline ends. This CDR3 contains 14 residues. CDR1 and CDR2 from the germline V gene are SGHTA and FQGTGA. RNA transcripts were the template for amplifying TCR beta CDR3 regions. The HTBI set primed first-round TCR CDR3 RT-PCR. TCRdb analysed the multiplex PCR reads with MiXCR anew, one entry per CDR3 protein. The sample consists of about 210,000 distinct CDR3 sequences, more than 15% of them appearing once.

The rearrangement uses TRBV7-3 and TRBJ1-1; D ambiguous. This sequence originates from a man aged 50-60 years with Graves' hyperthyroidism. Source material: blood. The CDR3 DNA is TGTGCCAGCAGCCCTTGGGCGATGAACACTGAAGCTTTCTTT. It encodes CASSPWAMNTEAFF. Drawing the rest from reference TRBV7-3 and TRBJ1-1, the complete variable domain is GAGVSQTPSNKVTEKGKYVELRCDPISGHTALYWYRQSLGQGPEFLIYFQGTGAADDSGLPNDRFFAVRPEGSVSTLKIQRTERGDSAVYLCASSPWAMNTEAFFGQGTRLTVV.